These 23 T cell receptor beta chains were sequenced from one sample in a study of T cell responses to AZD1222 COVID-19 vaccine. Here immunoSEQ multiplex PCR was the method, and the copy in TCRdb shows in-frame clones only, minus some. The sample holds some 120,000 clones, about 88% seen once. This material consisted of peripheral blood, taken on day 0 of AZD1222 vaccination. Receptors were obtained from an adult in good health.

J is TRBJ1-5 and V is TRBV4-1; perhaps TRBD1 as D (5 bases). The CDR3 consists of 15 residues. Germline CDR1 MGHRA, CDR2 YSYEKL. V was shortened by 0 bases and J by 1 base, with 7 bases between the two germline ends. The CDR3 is CASSQDRGSNQPQHF. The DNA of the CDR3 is TGCGCCAGCAGCCAAGATCGGGGGAGCAATCAGCCCCAGCATTTT.

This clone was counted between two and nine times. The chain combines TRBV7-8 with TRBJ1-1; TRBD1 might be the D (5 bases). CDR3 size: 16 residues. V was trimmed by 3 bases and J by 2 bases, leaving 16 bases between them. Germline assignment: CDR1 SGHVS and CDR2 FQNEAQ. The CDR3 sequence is CASSFPLTEPNTEAFF. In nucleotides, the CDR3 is TGTGCCAGCAGCTTCCCCTTGACAGAACCCAACACTGAAGCTTTCTTT.

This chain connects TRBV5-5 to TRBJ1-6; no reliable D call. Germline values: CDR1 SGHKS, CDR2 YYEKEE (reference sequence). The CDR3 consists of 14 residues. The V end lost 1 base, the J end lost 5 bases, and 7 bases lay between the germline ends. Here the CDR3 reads CASSLRGNNSPLHF. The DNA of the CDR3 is TGTGCCAGCAGCTTGAGAGGGAATAATTCACCCCTCCACTTT.

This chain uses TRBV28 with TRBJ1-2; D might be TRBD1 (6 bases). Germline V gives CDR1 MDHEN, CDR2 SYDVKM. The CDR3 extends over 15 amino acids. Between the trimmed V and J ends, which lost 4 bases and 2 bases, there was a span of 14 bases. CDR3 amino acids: CASSSGGRLNYGYTF. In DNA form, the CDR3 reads TGTGCCAGCAGTTCGGGGGGGCGACTGAACTATGGCTACACCTTC.

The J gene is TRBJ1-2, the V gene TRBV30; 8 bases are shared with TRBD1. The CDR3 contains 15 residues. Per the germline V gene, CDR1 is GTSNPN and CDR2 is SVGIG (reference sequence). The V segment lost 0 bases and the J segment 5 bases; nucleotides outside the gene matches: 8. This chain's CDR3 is CAWSVQGGYWYGYTF. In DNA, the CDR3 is TGTGCCTGGAGTGTACAGGGGGGATATTGGTATGGCTACACCTTC.

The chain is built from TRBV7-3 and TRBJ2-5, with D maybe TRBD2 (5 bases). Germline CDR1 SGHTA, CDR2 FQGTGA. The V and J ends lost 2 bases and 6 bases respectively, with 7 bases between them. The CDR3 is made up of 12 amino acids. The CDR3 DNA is TGTGCCAGCAGCTTACCGGGGAAGACCCAGTACTTC. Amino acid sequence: CASSLPGKTQYF.

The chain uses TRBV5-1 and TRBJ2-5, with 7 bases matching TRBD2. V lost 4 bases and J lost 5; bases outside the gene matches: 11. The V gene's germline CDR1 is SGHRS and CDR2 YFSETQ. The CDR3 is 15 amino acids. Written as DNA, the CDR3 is TGCGCCAGCAGCGAAACGAGCGGGATGCGGGAGACCCAGTACTTC. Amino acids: CASSETSGMRETQYF.

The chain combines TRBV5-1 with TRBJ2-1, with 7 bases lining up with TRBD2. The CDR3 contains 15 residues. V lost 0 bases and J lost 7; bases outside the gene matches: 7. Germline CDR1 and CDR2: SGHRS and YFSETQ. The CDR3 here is CASSLASGNFNEQFF. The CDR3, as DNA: TGCGCCAGCAGCTTGGCCAGCGGGAACTTTAATGAGCAGTTCTTC.

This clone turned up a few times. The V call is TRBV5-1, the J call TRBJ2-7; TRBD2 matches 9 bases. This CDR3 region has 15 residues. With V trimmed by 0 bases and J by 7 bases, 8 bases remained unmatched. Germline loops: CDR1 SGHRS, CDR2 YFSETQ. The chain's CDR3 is CASSLAGLAMREQYF. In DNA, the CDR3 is TGCGCCAGCAGCTTGGCGGGACTAGCTATGAGGGAGCAGTACTTC.

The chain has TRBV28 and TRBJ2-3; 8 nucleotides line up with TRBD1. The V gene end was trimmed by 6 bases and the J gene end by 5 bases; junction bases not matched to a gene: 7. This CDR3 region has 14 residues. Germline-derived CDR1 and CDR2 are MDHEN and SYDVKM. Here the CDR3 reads CASRLRGLRDTQYF. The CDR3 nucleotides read TGTGCCAGCAGACTCAGGGGGCTTAGAGATACGCAGTATTTT. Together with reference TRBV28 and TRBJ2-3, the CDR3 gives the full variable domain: DVKVTQSSRYLVKRTGEKVFLECVQDMDHENMFWYRQDPGLGLRLIYFSYDVKMKEKGDIPEGYSVSREKKERFSLILESASTNQTSMYLCASRLRGLRDTQYFGPGTRLTVL.

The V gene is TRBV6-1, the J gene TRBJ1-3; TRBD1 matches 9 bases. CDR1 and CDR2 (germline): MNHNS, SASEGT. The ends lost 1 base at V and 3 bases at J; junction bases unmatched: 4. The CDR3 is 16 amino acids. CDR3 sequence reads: CASSEVGTGYGNTIYF. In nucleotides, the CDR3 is TGTGCCAGCAGTGAAGTAGGGACAGGGTATGGAAACACCATATATTTT.

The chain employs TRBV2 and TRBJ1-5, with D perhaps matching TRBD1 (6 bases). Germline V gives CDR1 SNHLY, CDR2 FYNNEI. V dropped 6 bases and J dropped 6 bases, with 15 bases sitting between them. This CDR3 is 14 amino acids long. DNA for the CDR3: TGTGCCAGCAGCCTCAGGGGTGGGGCTCAGCCCCAGCATTTT. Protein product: CASSLRGGAQPQHF.

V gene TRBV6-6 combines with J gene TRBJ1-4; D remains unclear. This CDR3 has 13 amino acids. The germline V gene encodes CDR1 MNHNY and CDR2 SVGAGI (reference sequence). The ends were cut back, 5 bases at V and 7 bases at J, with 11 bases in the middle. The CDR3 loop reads CASSLSGGEKLFF. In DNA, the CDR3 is TGTGCCAGCAGTCTATCCGGTGGTGAAAAACTGTTTTTT.

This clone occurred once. The CDR3 spells CASSSKLVACYEQYF. The CDR3 bases are TGCGCCAGCAGCTCCAAACTAGTAGCGTGCTACGAGCAGTACTTC. This sequence joins TRBV5-1 and TRBJ2-7; tentatively, D is TRBD2 (5 bases). Looked up from germline, CDR1 is SGHRS and CDR2 is YFSETQ. V dropped 3 bases and J dropped 3 bases, with 16 bases sitting between them. The CDR3 loop spans 15 amino acids.

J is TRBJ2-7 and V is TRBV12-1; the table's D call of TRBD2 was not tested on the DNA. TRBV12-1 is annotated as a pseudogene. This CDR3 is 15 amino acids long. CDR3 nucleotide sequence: TGTGCCAGCAGCTTCCCCCTAGCAAGGACCTACGAGCAGTACTTC. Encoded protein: CASSFPLARTYEQYF.

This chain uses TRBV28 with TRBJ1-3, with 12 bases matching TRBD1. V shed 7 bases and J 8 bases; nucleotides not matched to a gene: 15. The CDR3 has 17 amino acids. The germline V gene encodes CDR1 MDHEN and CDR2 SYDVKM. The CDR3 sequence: CASILDSPGQGADTIYF. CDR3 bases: TGTGCCAGCATATTAGACTCACCGGGACAGGGGGCGGACACCATATATTTT.

The CDR3 region is CASMRGPTNTGELFF. The CDR3 DNA reads as TGTGCCAGCATGCGGGGGCCTACGAACACCGGGGAGCTGTTTTTT. V gene TRBV7-8 combines with J gene TRBJ2-2; D is perhaps TRBD2 (7 bases). Germline loops: CDR1 SGHVS, CDR2 FQNEAQ. This CDR3 has 15 residues. Trimming removed 7 bases from V and 0 bases from J, with 12 bases in between.

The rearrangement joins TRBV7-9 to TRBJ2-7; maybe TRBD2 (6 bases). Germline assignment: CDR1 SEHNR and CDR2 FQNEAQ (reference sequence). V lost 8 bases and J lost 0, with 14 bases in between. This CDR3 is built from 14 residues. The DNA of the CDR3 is TGTGCCAGCTTGGGGGAGGATTTCTCCTACGAGCAGTACTTC. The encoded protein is CASLGEDFSYEQYF.

For the CDR3, the DNA is TGTGCCAGTAGTATAGGGTCGCGCCGGAACGACTACGAGCAGTACTTC. Encoded protein: CASSIGSRRNDYEQYF. The V and J genes are TRBV19 and TRBJ2-7; D not resolved. Germline assignment: CDR1 LNHDA and CDR2 SQIVND (reference sequence). This CDR3 comprises 16 residues. The V gene lost 1 base and the J gene lost 3 bases, with 16 bases spanning the gap.

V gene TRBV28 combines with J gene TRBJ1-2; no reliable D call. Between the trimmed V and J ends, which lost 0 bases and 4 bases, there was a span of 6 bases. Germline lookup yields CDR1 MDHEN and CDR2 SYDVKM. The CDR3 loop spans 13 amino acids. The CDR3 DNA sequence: TGTGCCAGCAGTTTATGGGGGTCCTATGGCTACACCTTC. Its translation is CASSLWGSYGYTF.

This CDR3 is CASRKGRSYNSPLHF. In DNA form, the CDR3 reads TGTGCCAGCAGAAAGGGACGTAGTTATAATTCACCCCTCCACTTT. The chain employs TRBV27 and TRBJ1-6; a possible D gene is TRBD1 (5 bases). Trimming removed 6 bases at V and 4 bases at J, with 13 bases between. The V gene's germline CDR1 is MNHEY and CDR2 SMNVEV (reference sequence). This CDR3 comprises 15 residues.

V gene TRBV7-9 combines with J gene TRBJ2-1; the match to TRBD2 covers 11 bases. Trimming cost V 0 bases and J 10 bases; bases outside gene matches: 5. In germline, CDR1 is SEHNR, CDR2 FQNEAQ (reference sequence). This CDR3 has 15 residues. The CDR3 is CASSLASGRAGEQFF. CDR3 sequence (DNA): TGTGCCAGCAGCTTAGCTAGCGGGAGGGCCGGGGAGCAGTTCTTC.

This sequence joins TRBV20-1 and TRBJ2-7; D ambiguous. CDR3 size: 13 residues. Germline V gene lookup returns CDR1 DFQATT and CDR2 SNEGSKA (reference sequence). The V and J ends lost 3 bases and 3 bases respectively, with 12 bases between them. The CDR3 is CSASKGWGYEQYF. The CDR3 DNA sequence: TGCAGTGCTAGTAAGGGCTGGGGCTACGAGCAGTACTTC.